The 21 T cell receptor beta chains below were found in one sample sequenced in a study of T-cell memory formation after mild COVID-19. TCRdb reprocessed the 5' RACE reads with MiXCR, giving one entry per CDR3 protein. The sample includes about 400,000 distinct CDR3 sequences, under 25% of them seen just once. The specimen sequenced was PBMCs or a T cell subset sorted from them (not recorded which). The source is an adult woman who had mild COVID-19 (a few samples of this study predate the infection). Cell type and time point are not known.

This clonotype was seen repeatedly, ten times or more. This chain uses TRBV7-3 with TRBJ1-1; D gene uncertain. V shed 10 bases and J shed 2 bases, with 17 bases lying between them. Per the germline V gene, CDR1 is SGHTA and CDR2 is FQGTGA. This CDR3 contains 14 residues. This CDR3 reads CATSGWATNTEAFF. CDR3 in DNA: TGTGCCACTAGCGGTTGGGCAACTAACACTGAAGCTTTCTTT.

The sample holds a few counts of this clonotype. The genes are TRBV12-3 or TRBV12-4 and TRBJ2-7; 7 nucleotides align to TRBD2. V lost 2 bases and J lost 2; bases outside the gene matches: 9. The length of the CDR3 is 16 residues. The CDR3 reads CASSLRGGSSTYEQYF. The DNA for the CDR3 is TGTGCCAGCAGTTTAAGGGGAGGGTCATCAACCTACGAGCAGTACTTC.

In this sample, this clonotype turned up a few times. The V gene is TRBV7-9, the J gene TRBJ2-5; D remains ambiguous. Trimming pared 5 bases from V and 2 bases from J, leaving 15 bases between. The CDR3 is 15 residues long. CDR1 is SEHNR and CDR2 is FQNEAQ in the germline V gene (reference sequence). The DNA for the CDR3 is TGTGCCAGCAGCCCGAGTCCAGGCGCTCAAGAGACCCAGTACTTC. Encoded protein: CASSPSPGAQETQYF. Complete variable domain (other parts from reference TRBV7-9 and TRBJ2-5): DTGVSQNPRHKITKRGQNVTFRCDPISEHNRLYWYRQTLGQGPEFLTYFQNEAQLEKSRLLSDRFSAERPKGSFSTLEIQRTEQGDSAMYLCASSPSPGAQETQYFGPGTRLLVL.

This chain joins TRBV20-1 and TRBJ2-5, with TRBD1 matching 8 bases. Trimming took 1 base from V and 4 from J; bases not matched to a gene: 8. In germline, CDR1 is DFQATT, CDR2 SNEGSKA (reference sequence). This CDR3 is 15 amino acids long. CDR3 region: CSARAYGQGLETQYF. In DNA, the CDR3 is TGCAGTGCTAGAGCGTACGGACAGGGTCTAGAGACCCAGTACTTC.

The rearrangement joins TRBV29-1 to TRBJ2-7; weak D call: TRBD2 (6 bases). Deletions cut 6 bases from V and 2 bases from J, with 17 bases between. This CDR3 region has 14 residues. Germline CDR1 and CDR2: SQVTM and ANQGSEA. The CDR3: CSVGDGLKPYEQYF. The CDR3 DNA sequence: TGCAGCGTAGGGGACGGACTAAAACCCTACGAGCAGTACTTC.

In its sample, this clonotype was seen many times. V and J are TRBV25-1 and TRBJ2-7; tentatively, D is TRBD1 (6 bases). The CDR3 is 13 amino acids. The ends were cut back, 4 bases at V and 2 bases at J, with 9 bases in the middle. Germline V CDR1 and CDR2: MGHDK, SYGVNS. The CDR3 DNA reads TGTGCCAGCAGTGCAACAGGGACCTACGAGCAGTACTTC. Its protein product is CASSATGTYEQYF.

This chain joins TRBV24-1 and TRBJ1-1, with D tentatively TRBD1 (5 bases). The CDR3 runs to 14 residues. V was trimmed by 7 bases and J by 10 bases, leaving 21 bases between them. CDR1 is KGHDR and CDR2 is SFDVKD in the germline V gene. The CDR3 bases are TGTGCCACCAGCTCAACAAAGGGGCGCAGGGTAGCTTTCTTT. It codes for CATSSTKGRRVAFF.

This clonotype was seen only a few times. The rearrangement links TRBV12-3 or TRBV12-4 to TRBJ1-1; TRBD1 is a possible D gene (6 bases). The CDR3 is 20 amino acids. V lost 3 bases, J lost 0 bases, and 26 bases lay in between. The CDR3 region is CASSFLWGQDSRPVNTEAFF. The CDR3 DNA reads as TGTGCCAGCAGTTTTTTATGGGGGCAAGACAGCCGTCCCGTGAACACTGAAGCTTTCTTT.

This clonotype has a handful of counts. This CDR3 reads CASSSQRQGGNEQFF. The DNA of the CDR3 is TGTGCCAGCAGCTCTCAACGACAGGGGGGCAATGAGCAGTTCTTC. The chain recombines TRBV7-3 with TRBJ2-1; 9 bases agree with TRBD1. CDR3 size: 15 residues. Germline assignment: CDR1 SGHTA and CDR2 FQGTGA. V trimming: 4 bases; J trimming: 6 bases; junction bases outside the gene matches: 7.

This clonotype appeared a few times. The rearrangement joins TRBV12-3 or TRBV12-4 to TRBJ1-2, with D possibly being TRBD1 (5 bases). V lost 4 bases to trimming and J lost 2 bases, with 14 bases between them. This CDR3 has 15 amino acids. The CDR3 loop is CASSSSFRVNYGYTF. CDR3 sequence (DNA): TGTGCCAGCAGTTCCAGCTTCAGGGTGAACTATGGCTACACCTTC.

The count of this clonotype is one. The J gene is TRBJ2-3, the V gene TRBV24-1; D possibly corresponds to TRBD1 (5 bases). Trimming shortened V by 5 bases and J by 0 bases, and 8 bases separated the two germline ends. The CDR3 loop spans 14 amino acids. Germline values: CDR1 KGHDR, CDR2 SFDVKD. CDR3 DNA: TGTGCCACCAGTGCTGGGGCTAGCACAGATACGCAGTATTTT. It specifies CATSAGASTDTQYF.

A few counts support this clonotype. The V call is TRBV11-2, the J call TRBJ2-7, with 11 positions matching TRBD1. Germline V lookup: CDR1 SGHAT, CDR2 FQNNGV. There are 16 residues in the CDR3. J was trimmed by 0 bases and V by 6 bases; bases with no gene match: 7. CDR3 sequence: CASRTPGTGGSYEQYF. The CDR3 region has the DNA TGTGCCAGCAGGACCCCCGGGACAGGGGGCTCCTACGAGCAGTACTTC. The full variable domain, in which reference TRBV11-2 and TRBJ2-7 provide the parts outside the CDR3, is EAGVAQSPRYKIIEKRQSVAFWCNPISGHATLYWYQQILGQGPKLLIQFQNNGVVDDSQLPKDRFSAERLKGVDSTLKIQPAKLEDSAVYLCASRTPGTGGSYEQYFGPGTRLTVT.

The DNA for the CDR3 is TGTGCCAGCAGACTAACAGGCCCCCTGGATGGCGACGAGCAGTACTTC. Translated, it gives CASRLTGPLDGDEQYF. The chain combines TRBV12-3 or TRBV12-4 with TRBJ2-7; a weak D match, TRBD1 (5 bases). This CDR3 has 16 amino acids. The V end was cut by 6 bases, the J end by 5 bases, with 23 bases between.

The rearrangement joins TRBV14 to TRBJ2-7; a weak D match, TRBD1 (6 bases). The V end was cut by 1 base, the J end by 2 bases, with 21 bases between. The CDR3 has 18 amino acids. The germline gives CDR1 SGHDN, CDR2 FVKESK. CDR3 region: CASSQVFSPKRGTYEQYF. Here the CDR3 DNA reads TGTGCCAGCAGCCAAGTTTTCAGCCCTAAGAGGGGGACCTACGAGCAGTACTTC.

The chain uses TRBV12-3 or TRBV12-4 and TRBJ2-2; D ambiguous. V was trimmed by 7 bases and J by 4 bases, leaving 7 bases between them. This CDR3 contains 12 residues. Written as DNA, the CDR3 is TGTGCCAGCATGGAAGGCACCGGGGAGCTGTTTTTT. This gives the protein CASMEGTGELFF.

The rearrangement joins TRBV7-6 to TRBJ1-1, with 8 bases matching TRBD1. This CDR3 is 14 amino acids long. The trim removed 3 bases at V and 4 bases at J, leaving 4 bases unmatched. The germline gives CDR1 SGHVS, CDR2 FNYEAQ. The CDR3 sequence: CASSFNRGGTEAFF. CDR3 coding DNA: TGTGCCAGCAGCTTTAACAGGGGGGGCACTGAAGCTTTCTTT.

A few counts support this clonotype. The chain uses TRBV7-6 and TRBJ2-3, with D uncertain. The V end lost 3 bases, the J end lost 4 bases, and 11 bases lay between the germline ends. Germline V CDR1 and CDR2: SGHVS, FNYEAQ. This CDR3 contains 14 residues. DNA for the CDR3: TGTGCCAGCAGCTTCCAATTGGCGGCAGATACGCAGTATTTT. It codes for CASSFQLAADTQYF.

This clonotype was seen a handful of times. The chain joins TRBV5-1 to TRBJ2-6; the match to TRBD1 covers 9 bases. The junction had 4 bases not matched to a gene; V was cut back by 4 bases and J by 2 bases. CDR1 and CDR2 (germline): SGHRS, YFSETQ. The CDR3 has 16 residues. CDR3 in amino acids: CASSRTGAAGANVLTF. Here the CDR3 DNA reads TGCGCCAGCAGCAGGACAGGGGCGGCTGGGGCCAACGTCCTGACTTTC.

The gene calls are TRBV30 and TRBJ2-5; D is undetermined. CDR1 and CDR2 (germline): GTSNPN, SVGIG (reference sequence). The V gene lost 0 bases and the J gene lost 3 bases, with 8 bases spanning the gap. This CDR3 has 13 residues. The CDR3 loop reads CAWSVGDKETQYF. Written as DNA, the CDR3 is TGTGCCTGGAGTGTAGGAGATAAAGAGACCCAGTACTTC.

This clonotype was seen a handful of times. CDR3 DNA: TGTGCCAGCAGCAACGACAGAAACCGGGAGCTGTTTTTT. It translates to CASSNDRNRELFF. The chain uses TRBV9 and TRBJ2-2; weak D call: TRBD1 (5 bases). CDR1 is SGDLS, CDR2 YYNGEE, per germline. Trimming took off 4 bases at V and 9 bases at J, with 13 bases between the two ends. The CDR3 contains 13 residues.

The gene calls are TRBV11-2 and TRBJ2-2; weak D call: TRBD2 (5 bases). Germline assignment: CDR1 SGHAT and CDR2 FQNNGV. This CDR3 has 17 residues. The ends were cut back, 4 bases at V and 6 bases at J, with 21 bases in the middle. The CDR3 DNA reads as TGTGCCAGCAGCTACCCGGTAGGGAGACCAAGCCCCGGGGAGCTGTTTTTT. Protein sequence: CASSYPVGRPSPGELFF.